This TCR beta chain was observed in a study of molecular identifiers for immune sequencing clone quantification. The sample holds many counts of this clonotype. TCRdb passed the PCR reads through MiXCR, listing each CDR3 protein once. The table lists about 40,000 distinct CDR3 sequences, about a quarter of them singletons. From germline, CDR1 is SQVTM and CDR2 ANQGSEA. The V end lost 4 bases, the J end lost 2 bases, and 19 bases lay between the germline ends. This CDR3 comprises 16 residues. A CD8+CD4-CCR7+CD45RA+ phenotype served as the sorting definition for naive CD8 T cells. This clonotype was obtained from a human donor in good health. Some libraries in this study had Jurkat cell RNA spiked in. The rearrangement links TRBV29-1 to TRBJ2-3; the D gene is possibly TRBD1 (8 bases). Sequenced input: naive CD8+ T cells from blood, with Jurkat cell RNA spiked in. As for subset: FACS-sorted CD8+CD4-CCR7+CD45RA+ naive T cells. CDR3 sequence: CSVVQGGLMATDTQYF. CDR3 sequence (DNA): TGCAGCGTTGTACAGGGGGGGTTGATGGCCACAGATACGCAGTATTTT.